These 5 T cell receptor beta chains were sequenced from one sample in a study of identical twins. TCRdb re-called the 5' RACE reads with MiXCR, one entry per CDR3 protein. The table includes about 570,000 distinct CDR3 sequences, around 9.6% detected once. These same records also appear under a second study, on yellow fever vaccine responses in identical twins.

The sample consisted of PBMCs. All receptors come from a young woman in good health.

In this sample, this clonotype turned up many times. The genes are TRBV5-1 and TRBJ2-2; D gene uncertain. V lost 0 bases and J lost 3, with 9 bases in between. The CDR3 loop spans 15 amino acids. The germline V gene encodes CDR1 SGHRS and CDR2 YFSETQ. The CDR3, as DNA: TGCGCCAGCAGCTTGGATCGGCCCGACACCGGGGAGCTGTTTTTT. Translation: CASSLDRPDTGELFF.

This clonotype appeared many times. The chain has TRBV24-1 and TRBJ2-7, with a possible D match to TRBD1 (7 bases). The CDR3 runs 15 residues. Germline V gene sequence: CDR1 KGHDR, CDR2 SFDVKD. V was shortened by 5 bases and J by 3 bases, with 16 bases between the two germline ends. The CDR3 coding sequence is TGTGCCACCAGTGCTGCGGGACAGCCGAACTACGAGCAGTACTTC. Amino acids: CATSAAGQPNYEQYF.

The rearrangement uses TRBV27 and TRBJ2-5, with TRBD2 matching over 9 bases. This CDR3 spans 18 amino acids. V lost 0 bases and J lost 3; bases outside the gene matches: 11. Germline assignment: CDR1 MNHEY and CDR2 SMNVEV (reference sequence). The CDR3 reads CASSLSKFRRGGKETQYF. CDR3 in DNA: TGTGCCAGCAGTTTATCAAAATTTCGGCGGGGGGGTAAAGAGACCCAGTACTTC.

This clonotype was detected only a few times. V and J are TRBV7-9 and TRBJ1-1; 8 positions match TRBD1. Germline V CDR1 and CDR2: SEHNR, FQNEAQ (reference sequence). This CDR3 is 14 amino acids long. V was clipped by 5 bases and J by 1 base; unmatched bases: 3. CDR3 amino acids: CASSPDRANTEAFF. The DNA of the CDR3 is TGTGCCAGCAGCCCGGACAGGGCGAACACTGAAGCTTTCTTT.

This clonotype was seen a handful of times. DNA for the CDR3: TGTGCCAGCAGCTTAGGTCGCCGGGGAGCGGCGGCCGGGGAGCTGTTTTTT. This translates into CASSLGRRGAAAGELFF. This chain links TRBV7-6 with TRBJ2-2, with D possibly being TRBD2 (5 bases). There are 17 residues in the CDR3. V gave up 1 base and J gave up 6 bases, with 18 bases separating them. Germline V gene lookup returns CDR1 SGHVS and CDR2 FNYEAQ. Combining the CDR3 with reference TRBV7-6 and TRBJ2-2 gives the whole variable domain GAGVSQSPRYKVTKRGQDVALRCDPISGHVSLYWYRQALGQGPEFLTYFNYEAQQDKSGLPNDRFSAERPEGSISTLTIQRTEQRDSAMYRCASSLGRRGAAAGELFFGEGSRLTVL.